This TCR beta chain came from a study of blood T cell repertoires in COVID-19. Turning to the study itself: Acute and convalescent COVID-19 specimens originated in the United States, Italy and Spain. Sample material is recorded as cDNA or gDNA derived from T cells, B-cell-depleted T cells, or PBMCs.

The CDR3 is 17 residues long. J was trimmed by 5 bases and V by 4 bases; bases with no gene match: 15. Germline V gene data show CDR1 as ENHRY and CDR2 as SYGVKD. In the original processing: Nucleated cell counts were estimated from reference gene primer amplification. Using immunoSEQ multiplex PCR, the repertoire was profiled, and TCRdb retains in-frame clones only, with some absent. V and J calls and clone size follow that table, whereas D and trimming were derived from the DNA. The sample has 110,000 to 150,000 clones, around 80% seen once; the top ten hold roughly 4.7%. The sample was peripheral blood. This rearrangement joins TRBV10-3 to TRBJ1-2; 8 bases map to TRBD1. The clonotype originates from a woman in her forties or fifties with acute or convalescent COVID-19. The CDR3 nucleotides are TGTGCCATCAGTGGTGTGGGGGATCGACAGGGGTTGTATGGCTACACCTTC. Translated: CAISGVGDRQGLYGYTF.